This T cell receptor beta chain was captured in a study of read filtering for tumor transcriptome and immune sequencing. The CDR3 has 15 residues. CDR1 is SGHTA, CDR2 FQGTGA, per germline. The library was built from 400 to 500 ng RNA with molecular barcoded adaptors for alpha/delta and beta/gamma chains. TCRdb re-analysed the reads in MiXCR, keeping a single row per CDR3 protein. The table has more than 45,000 distinct CDR3 sequences, roughly 19% seen once. With respect to this clonotype: With only one base between it and a far larger clone, this is likely a read error.

The V call is TRBV7-3, the J call TRBJ2-1; D perhaps matches TRBD2 (6 bases). The sequenced sample consisted of a population of CD138-negative cells sorted from bone marrow. The TCR comes from a donor aged 40 or older with multiple myeloma. The CDR3 protein is CASSGSGLSYDEQFF. The DNA of the CDR3 is TGTGCCAGCAGCGGTAGCGGATTATCCTACGATGAGCAGTTCTTC. Full variable domain (missing parts from reference TRBV7-3 and TRBJ2-1): GAGVSQTPSNKVTEKGKYVELRCDPISGHTALYWYRQSLGQGPEFLIYFQGTGAADDSGLPNDRFFAVRPEGSVSTLKIQRTERGDSAVYLCASSGSGLSYDEQFFGPGTRLTVL.